This T cell receptor beta chain originates from a study of shared clonotypes between healthy human individuals. The study's findings and limits: Only blood was sampled; tissue repertoires likely differ.

The CDR3 loop spans 13 amino acids. V was pared by 3 bases and J by 5 bases, with 10 bases between. Germline V lookup: CDR1 MDHEN, CDR2 SYDVKM. Sequenced by immunoSEQ multiplex PCR; TCRdb stores in-frame clones only, minus some. The sample records over 1.5 million clones, 95% to 99% being singletons. In the case of this clone: As yet, its antigen is unknown.

Sequenced input: naive CD4+ T cells sorted from blood. Subset meaning: CD45RA+ positively selected. The TCR sequence derives from a man between 25 and 39 years old in good health. The V gene is TRBV28, the J gene TRBJ1-2; no clear D. This CDR3 is CASSFPRGYGYTF. The CDR3 nucleotides are TGTGCCAGCAGTTTTCCCCGCGGGTATGGCTACACCTTC.